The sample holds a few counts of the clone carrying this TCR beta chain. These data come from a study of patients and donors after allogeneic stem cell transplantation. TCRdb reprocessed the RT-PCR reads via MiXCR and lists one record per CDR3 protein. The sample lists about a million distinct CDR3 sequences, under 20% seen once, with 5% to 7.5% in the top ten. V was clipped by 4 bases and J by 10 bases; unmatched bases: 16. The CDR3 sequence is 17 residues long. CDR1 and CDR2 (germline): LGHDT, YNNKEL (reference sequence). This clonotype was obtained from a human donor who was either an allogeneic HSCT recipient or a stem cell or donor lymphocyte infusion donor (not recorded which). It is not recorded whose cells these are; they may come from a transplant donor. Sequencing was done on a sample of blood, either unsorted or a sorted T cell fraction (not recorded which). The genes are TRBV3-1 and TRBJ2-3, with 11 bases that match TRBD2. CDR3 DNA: TGTGCCAGCAGCCCATACGAGGGGCTAGCGGGAGGCCCCCCGCAGTATTTT. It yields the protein CASSPYEGLAGGPPQYF.